The 20 T cell receptor beta chains in this list originate from one sample, sequenced in a study of cytomegalovirus exposure and HLA in healthy donors (dated 2017 in TCRdb). The library was made by the immunoSEQ multiplex PCR assay. A mixture of 60 forward primers for TCR Vbeta segments and 13 reverse primers for TCR Jbeta segments was used in the multiplex PCR. This immuneACCESS table, as held by TCRdb, lists in-frame sequences with V and J called but not all clones. Of the missing ones, under half trace to an unresolved V gene in checked studies; the others have no known cause. For this sample the table gives a few hundred thousand clones, of which about 74% were detected only once. The ten top clones hold under 2% of the sample. The sequenced sample was PBMCs. These receptors came from a woman aged 25 to 39 in good health and CMV-seronegative.

The chain combines TRBV30 with TRBJ2-7, with D possibly being TRBD2 (5 bases). The germline gives CDR1 GTSNPN, CDR2 SVGIG (reference sequence). Deletions cut 2 bases from V and 3 bases from J, with 14 bases between. The CDR3 is 14 amino acids. Here the CDR3 reads CAWSFAGFNYEQYF. The CDR3 bases are TGTGCCTGGAGTTTTGCGGGCTTTAACTACGAGCAGTACTTC. Looking up the rest from reference TRBV30 and TRBJ2-7 gives the full variable domain: SQTIHQWPATLVQPVGSPLSLECTVEGTSNPNLYWYRQAAGRGLQLLFYSVGIGQISSEVPQNLSASRPQDRQFILSSKKLLLSDSGFYLCAWSFAGFNYEQYFGPGTRLTVT.

This clone was seen only a few times. The chain recombines TRBV13 with TRBJ2-1, with D possibly being TRBD2 (5 bases). This CDR3 has 15 residues. From germline, CDR1 is PRHDT and CDR2 FYEKMQ (reference sequence). V was clipped by 0 bases and J by 4 bases, with 10 bases between them. The DNA for the CDR3 is TGTGCCAGCAGCTTAGGTTCCGGGATTTACAATGAGCAGTTCTTC. Translated, it gives CASSLGSGIYNEQFF.

The rearrangement links TRBV6-5 to TRBJ2-5; 11 bases map to TRBD1. With 6 bases clipped from V and 4 bases from J, the junction kept 1 base outside the gene matches. The germline CDR1 and CDR2 sequences are MNHEY and SVGAGI. This CDR3 spans 13 amino acids. The CDR3 here is CASSGTGGETQYF. As DNA, the CDR3 is TGTGCCAGCAGCGGGACAGGGGGAGAGACCCAGTACTTC.

The chain recombines TRBV19 with TRBJ1-1, with D possibly matching TRBD1 (6 bases). Germline V lookup: CDR1 LNHDA, CDR2 SQIVND (reference sequence). The CDR3 has 14 amino acids. V lost 4 bases, J lost 2 bases, and 11 bases lay in between. The CDR3 nucleotides are TGTGCCAGTAGTAGTCTACAGGGCAACACTGAAGCTTTCTTT. As protein: CASSSLQGNTEAFF. The full variable domain, completed using reference TRBV19 and TRBJ1-1, is DGGITQSPKYLFRKEGQNVTLSCEQNLNHDAMYWYRQDPGQGLRLIYYSQIVNDFQKGDIAEGYSVSREKKESFPLTVTSAQKNPTAFYLCASSSLQGNTEAFFGQGTRLTVV.

With respect to this clone: A junction end diverges from the germline sequence, so it may reflect a read error. This same CDR3 is encoded by further DNA sequences in the sample. The chain carries TRBV7-9 and TRBJ2-5, with 7 positions matching TRBD2. This CDR3 is 17 amino acids long. Germline V gives CDR1 SEHNR, CDR2 FQNEAQ (reference sequence). Here the CDR3 DNA reads TGTGCCAGCAGCCCTAGGGGCTGGCGGGAGCAGGGAGAGACCCAATACTTC. The encoded protein is CASSPRGWREQGETQYF.

Written as DNA, the CDR3 is TGTGCCAGCAGCACCGGACAGACAAACTATGGCTACACCTTC. It specifies CASSTGQTNYGYTF. V usage is TRBV7-9 and J usage is TRBJ1-2; D is possibly TRBD1 (6 bases). The ends were cut back, 5 bases at V and 2 bases at J, with 12 bases in the middle. This CDR3 region has 14 residues. Germline values: CDR1 SEHNR, CDR2 FQNEAQ (reference sequence).

The chain combines TRBV5-1 with TRBJ2-7; 10 bases agree with TRBD1. The junction had 6 bases not matched to a gene; V was cut back by 0 bases and J by 3 bases. Germline-derived CDR1 and CDR2 are SGHRS and YFSETQ. The CDR3 has 16 residues. The CDR3 coding sequence is TGCGCCAGCAGCTTGGTAGGGGGACAGGGGATCTACGAGCAGTACTTC. Its translation is CASSLVGGQGIYEQYF.

This chain links TRBV4-1 with TRBJ2-2; 8 bases are a match to TRBD2. The germline CDR1 and CDR2 sequences are MGHRA and YSYEKL. The CDR3 consists of 15 residues. Trimming removed 4 bases from V and 2 bases from J; junction bases left unmatched: 3. The CDR3 DNA is TGCGCCAGCAGCCGCGGGAGGACTAACACCGGGGAGCTGTTTTTT. Residues: CASSRGRTNTGELFF.

Note on this clone: One end of the junction fails to match germline, which may point to a read error. The chain is built from TRBV7-9 and TRBJ1-6; TRBD1 aligns across 10 bases. Germline V gene lookup returns CDR1 SEHNR and CDR2 FQNEAQ (reference sequence). CDR3 length: 17 amino acids. CDR3 coding DNA: TGTTCCAGCAGCACGCCGGGACAGGGGACCTATAATTCACCCCTCCACTTT. It is translated as CSSSTPGQGTYNSPLHF.

Concerning this clone itself: A read error may produce the germline difference seen at one junction end. This rearrangement joins TRBV30 to TRBJ2-2; 8 bases map to TRBD2. CDR3 size: 15 residues. Germline V CDR1 and CDR2: GTSNPN, SVGIG (reference sequence). DNA for the CDR3: TGTGCCTGGAGATTCGCCGGGGGGGACACCGGGGAGCCGTTTTTT. It encodes CAWRFAGGDTGEPFF.

CDR3 sequence reads: CASSPSVKSYNEQFF. The CDR3 DNA is TGTGCCAGCAGCCCTAGCGTGAAATCCTACAATGAGCAGTTCTTC. This rearrangement joins TRBV5-4 to TRBJ2-1, with TRBD2 as a possible D gene (6 bases). The germline V gene has CDR1 SGHNT and CDR2 YYREEE (reference sequence). Trimming pared 4 bases from V and 1 base from J, leaving 12 bases between. The CDR3 covers 15 residues.

The gene calls are TRBV10-3 and TRBJ2-5, with 9 bases matching TRBD1. CDR3 length equals 13 residues. The germline V gene encodes CDR1 ENHRY and CDR2 SYGVKD. Unmatched junction bases numbered 0, after V lost 4 bases and J lost 3 bases. This CDR3 reads CAISGTGEETQYF. CDR3 DNA: TGTGCCATCAGTGGGACAGGGGAAGAGACCCAGTACTTC.

In this sample, this clone turned up a few times. V usage is TRBV9 and J usage is TRBJ1-1; no reliable D call. V was trimmed by 0 bases and J by 4 bases, leaving 7 bases between them. The CDR3 runs 13 residues. Germline values: CDR1 SGDLS, CDR2 YYNGEE. CDR3 amino acids: CASSVDRFTEAFF. Here the CDR3 DNA reads TGTGCCAGCAGCGTAGATAGATTCACTGAAGCTTTCTTT.

The gene calls are TRBV28 and TRBJ2-5; D is possibly TRBD1 (5 bases). This CDR3 is 13 amino acids long. The germline V gene has CDR1 MDHEN and CDR2 SYDVKM. Trimming stripped 5 bases from V and 10 bases from J, with 17 bases between. The chain's CDR3 is CASSKESTQGQYF. CDR3 in DNA: TGTGCCAGCAGTAAGGAGTCAACCCAGGGCCAGTACTTC.

This clone was seen more than once but under ten times. In nucleotides, the CDR3 is TGTGCCATCAGTGCCGACAGGGGGCCGAACACTGAAGCTTTCTTT. Residues: CAISADRGPNTEAFF. The V gene is TRBV10-3, the J gene TRBJ1-1, with TRBD1 identical over 10 bases. This CDR3 is 15 amino acids long. Unmatched junction bases numbered 3, after V lost 4 bases and J lost 1 base. CDR1 ENHRY and CDR2 SYGVKD come from the germline V gene.

J is TRBJ2-1 and V is TRBV19, with D possibly being TRBD2 (6 bases). CDR1 and CDR2 (germline): LNHDA, SQIVND (reference sequence). Trimming took 7 bases from V and 0 from J, leaving 16 bases between them. This CDR3 has 16 residues. CDR3: CASKAGGISSYNEQFF. The CDR3 DNA reads as TGTGCCAGTAAGGCCGGGGGTATCAGCTCCTACAATGAGCAGTTCTTC.

The V call is TRBV30, the J call TRBJ2-5; possibly TRBD2 for D (6 bases). V was shortened by 0 bases and J by 5 bases, with 13 bases between the two germline ends. CDR1 is GTSNPN and CDR2 is SVGIG in the germline V gene (reference sequence). The CDR3 length is 14 residues. The CDR3 here is CAWSVPHGGETQYF. DNA of the CDR3: TGTGCCTGGAGTGTACCCCACGGGGGTGAGACCCAGTACTTC.

The J gene is TRBJ2-1, the V gene TRBV9; TRBD2 agrees at 9 bases. Germline assignment: CDR1 SGDLS and CDR2 YYNGEE. CDR3 length: 13 amino acids. V gave up 4 bases and J gave up 9 bases; unmatched junction bases: 5. This chain's CDR3 is CASSTLGLAEQFF. The CDR3 DNA reads as TGTGCCAGCAGCACATTGGGACTAGCTGAGCAGTTCTTC.

The chain is built from TRBV9 and TRBJ1-2; TRBD1 aligns across 7 bases. This CDR3 has 15 amino acids. V lost 0 bases and J lost 5; bases outside the gene matches: 7. The V gene's germline CDR1 is SGDLS and CDR2 YYNGEE. CDR3: CASSVDLGGAYGYTF. CDR3 sequence (DNA): TGTGCCAGCAGCGTAGATCTAGGGGGCGCGTATGGCTACACCTTC.

On this clone: At one end the junction does not follow the germline gene, possibly because of a read error. This chain connects TRBV5-4 to TRBJ2-6; 10 bases fit TRBD1. Germline V CDR1 and CDR2: SGHNT, YYREEE (reference sequence). This CDR3 spans 18 amino acids. This chain's CDR3 is CAISLRDRGRSGANVLTF. For the CDR3, the DNA is TGTGCCATCAGCCTACGGGACAGGGGAAGGTCTGGGGCCAACGTCCTGACTTTC.